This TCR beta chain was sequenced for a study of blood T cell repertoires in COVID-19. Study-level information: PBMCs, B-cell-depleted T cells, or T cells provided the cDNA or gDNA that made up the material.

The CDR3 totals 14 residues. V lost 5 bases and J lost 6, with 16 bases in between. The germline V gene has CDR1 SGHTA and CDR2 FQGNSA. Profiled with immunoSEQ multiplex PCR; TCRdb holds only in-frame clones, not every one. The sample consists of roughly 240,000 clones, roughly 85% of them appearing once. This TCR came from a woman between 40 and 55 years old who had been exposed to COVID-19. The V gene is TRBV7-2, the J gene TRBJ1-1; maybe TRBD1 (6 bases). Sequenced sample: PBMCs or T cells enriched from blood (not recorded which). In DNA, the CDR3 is TGTGCCAGCAGCGCCCATTGGGGGCAGGCTGAAGCTTTCTTT. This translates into CASSAHWGQAEAFF.